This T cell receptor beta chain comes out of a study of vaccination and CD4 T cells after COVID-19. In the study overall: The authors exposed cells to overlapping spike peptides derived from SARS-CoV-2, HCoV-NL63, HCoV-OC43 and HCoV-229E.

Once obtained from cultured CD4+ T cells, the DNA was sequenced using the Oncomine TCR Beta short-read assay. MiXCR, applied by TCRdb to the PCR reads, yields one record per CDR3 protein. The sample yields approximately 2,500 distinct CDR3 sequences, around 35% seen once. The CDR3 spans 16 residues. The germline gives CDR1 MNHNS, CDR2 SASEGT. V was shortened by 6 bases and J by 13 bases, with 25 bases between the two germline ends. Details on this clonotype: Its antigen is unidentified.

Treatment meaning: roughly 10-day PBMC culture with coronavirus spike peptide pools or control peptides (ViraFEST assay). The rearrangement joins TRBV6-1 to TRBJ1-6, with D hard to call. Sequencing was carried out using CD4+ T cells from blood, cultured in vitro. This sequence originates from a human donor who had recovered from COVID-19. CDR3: CASRPLDLDPPAPLHF. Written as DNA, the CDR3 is TGTGCCAGCAGGCCACTCGATCTGGACCCACCTGCTCCCCTCCACTTT.